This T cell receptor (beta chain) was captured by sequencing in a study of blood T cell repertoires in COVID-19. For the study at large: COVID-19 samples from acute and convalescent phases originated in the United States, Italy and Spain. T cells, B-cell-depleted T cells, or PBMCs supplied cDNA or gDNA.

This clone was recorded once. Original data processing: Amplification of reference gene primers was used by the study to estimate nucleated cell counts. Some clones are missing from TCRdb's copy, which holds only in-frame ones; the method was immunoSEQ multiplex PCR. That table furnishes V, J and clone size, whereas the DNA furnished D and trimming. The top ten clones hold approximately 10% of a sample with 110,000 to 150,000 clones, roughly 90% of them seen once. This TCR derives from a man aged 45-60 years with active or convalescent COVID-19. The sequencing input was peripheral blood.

The CDR3 reads CASTPDRGNEQFF. In nucleotides, the CDR3 is TGTGCCAGCACCCCGGACAGGGGCAATGAGCAGTTCTTC. V gene TRBV6-4 combines with J gene TRBJ2-1; TRBD1 agrees at 9 bases. This CDR3 is built from 13 residues. The germline V gene has CDR1 MRHNA and CDR2 SNTAGT. The V gene end was trimmed by 7 bases and the J gene end by 6 bases; junction bases not matched to a gene: 4.